This T cell receptor (beta chain) originates from a study of blood T cell repertoires in COVID-19. Study-level information: Acute and convalescent COVID-19 specimens originated in the United States, Italy and Spain. T cells, B-cell-depleted T cells, or PBMCs provided the cDNA or gDNA that served as material.

Authors' analysis steps: Amplification from reference gene primers served as the basis for estimated nucleated cell counts. Produced via immunoSEQ multiplex PCR; TCRdb's table is partial and in-frame only. For V, J and clone size, that table is used; D and trimming come from the DNA. The sample lists fewer than 100,000 clones; 90% were seen once. There are 15 residues in the CDR3. Germline lookup yields CDR1 SGHTA and CDR2 FQGNSA. V trimming: 4 bases; J trimming: 0 bases; junction bases outside the gene matches: 3. This chain links TRBV7-2 with TRBJ2-1; 7 bases align to TRBD2. The specimen was peripheral blood. The source is a woman older than 75 with acute or convalescent COVID-19. The CDR3, as DNA: TGTGCCAGCAGCTCTAGCGGCACCTCCTACAATGAGCAGTTCTTC. Its protein product is CASSSSGTSYNEQFF.